The 9 T cell receptor beta chains given below trace back to one sample, sequenced in a study. Via MiXCR, TCRdb re-called the 5' RACE reads, giving one row per CDR3 protein. This sample carries about 13,000 distinct CDR3 sequences, more than 20% of them seen once, and the ten largest clones take around 2.9%. What was sequenced was naive CD4+ T cells sorted from blood. Documented subset: naive CD4+ T cells, CD4+CD45RA+CD25-. The receptor set was obtained from a female donor with breast cancer.

The rearrangement uses TRBV6-6 and TRBJ2-7; no firm D call. Between the trimmed V and J ends, which lost 11 bases and 2 bases, there was a span of 19 bases. From germline, CDR1 is MNHNY and CDR2 SVGAGI (reference sequence). The CDR3 length is 14 residues. This CDR3 reads CAHSYSTGTYEQYF. The CDR3 DNA reads TGTGCCCACAGTTACTCGACTGGCACCTACGAGCAGTACTTC.

On this clonotype itself: Possible read error: a much larger clone is one base away. V is TRBV29-1 and J is TRBJ2-1; D could derive from TRBD1 or TRBD2 (5 bases each). CDR1 is SQVTM, CDR2 ANQGSEA, per germline. V was shortened by 1 base and J by 1 base, with 14 bases between the two germline ends. The CDR3 runs to 16 residues. CDR3 amino acids: CSVEGIMGVSYNEQFF. The CDR3 DNA sequence: TGCAGCGTTGAAGGTATCATGGGGGTATCCTACAATGAGCAGTTCTTC.

The chain employs TRBV5-1 and TRBJ2-1; D is possibly TRBD1 (6 bases). The CDR3 length is 17 residues. Trimming shortened V by 4 bases and J by 3 bases, and 20 bases separated the two germline ends. Germline CDR1 SGHRS, CDR2 YFSETQ. The CDR3 sequence is CASSAALGADDYNEQFF. The CDR3 nucleotides are TGCGCCAGCAGCGCCGCGTTGGGGGCGGACGACTACAATGAGCAGTTCTTC. Filled out from reference TRBV5-1 and TRBJ2-1, the complete variable domain reads KAGVTQTPRYLIKTRGQQVTLSCSPISGHRSVSWYQQTPGQGLQFLFEYFSETQRNKGNFPGRFSGRQFSNSRSEMNVSTLELGDSALYLCASSAALGADDYNEQFFGPGTRLTVL.

A note on this clonotype: Its ends do not fully match the called genes, so a read error is possible. The chain recombines TRBV24-1 with TRBJ2-6; tentative D call: TRBD1 (5 bases). The CDR3 contains 17 residues. Per germline, CDR1 KGHDR and CDR2 SFDVKD. CDR3 bases: TGCACCACCAGTGATGTACAGGCCCGCTCTGGGGCCAACGTCCTGACTTTC. Protein product: CTTSDVQARSGANVLTF.

Remarks on this clonotype: Sequence at one end of the junction differs from germline and may be a read error. This sequence joins TRBV7-9 and TRBJ2-1, with 8 bases fitting TRBD1. CDR3 size: 17 residues. The germline V gene has CDR1 SEHNR and CDR2 FQNEAQ (reference sequence). The CDR3, as DNA: TGTGCCAGCGGCTTAGTCAAACGGGACAGGAATTACAATGAGCAGTTCTTC. Protein: CASGLVKRDRNYNEQFF. The whole variable domain, remainder taken from reference TRBV7-9 and TRBJ2-1, is DTGVSQNPRHKITKRGQNVTFRCDPISEHNRLYWYRQTLGQGPEFLTYFQNEAQLEKSRLLSDRFSAERPKGSFSTLEIQRTEQGDSAMYLCASGLVKRDRNYNEQFFGPGTRLTVL.

This clonotype was seen ten or more times. The chain carries TRBV7-6 and TRBJ2-2, with 8 bases that match TRBD2. V was clipped by 5 bases and J by 4 bases; unmatched bases: 12. Germline V CDR1 and CDR2: SGHVS, FNYEAQ. The CDR3 is made up of 17 amino acids. The CDR3 DNA reads as TGTGCCAGCAGCCGCCGGGGTCGGGAGGGCCTCACCGGGGAGCTGTTTTTT. Encoded protein: CASSRRGREGLTGELFF.

Notes on this clonotype: The junction differs from germline at one of its ends, possibly a read error. This rearrangement joins TRBV11-2 to TRBJ2-4; TRBD1 agrees at 7 bases. Germline CDR1 SGHAT, CDR2 FQNNGV. This CDR3 has 16 residues. The CDR3 protein is CASSLGGDRAKNTQYF. The CDR3 bases are TGTGCCAGCAGCTTAGGAGGGGACAGAGCCAAAAACACTCAGTACTTC.

This clonotype occurred many times. The chain combines TRBV6-1 with TRBJ1-5; D is unclear. The length of the CDR3 is 14 residues. Germline V gives CDR1 MNHNS, CDR2 SASEGT. Trimming removed 3 bases from V and 6 bases from J, with 12 bases in between. The CDR3 reads CASSEWWVGQPQHF. CDR3 sequence (DNA): TGTGCCAGCAGTGAGTGGTGGGTTGGTCAGCCCCAGCATTTT.

With respect to this clonotype: Being one base from a much bigger clone, this may be a read error. This rearrangement joins TRBV12-3 or TRBV12-4 to TRBJ2-1; 8 bases fit TRBD2. This CDR3 has 14 residues. The trim removed 5 bases at V and 7 bases at J, leaving 7 bases unmatched. This chain's CDR3 is CASSPTSVRNEQFF. The CDR3 DNA reads TGTGCCAGCAGTCCGACTAGCGTGAGAAATGAGCAGTTCTTC.